Listed below are T cell receptor beta chains from one sample, sequenced in a study of T cells after yellow fever vaccination. Using its own MiXCR run on the 5' RACE reads, TCRdb lists one record per CDR3 protein. The sample has some 320,000 distinct CDR3 sequences; approximately 4% are singletons. The sequencing here drew on PBMCs, taken 15 days after the yellow fever booster vaccination. These receptors all come from a man aged 18-30 years who received the YFV17D yellow fever vaccine. Both conserved end residues are trimmed from each CDR3.

TRBJ1-2,TRBV7-9,ASSNDRARGYT
TRBJ1-1,TRBV5-1,ASSLEADGDTEAF
TRBJ1-4,TRBV7-9,ASSLGQGVNEKLF
TRBJ1-6,TRBV7-9,ASSLGTLDNSPLH
TRBJ2-2,TRBV7-9,ASSPGAGELF
TRBJ1-1,TRBV12-3/TRBV12-4,ASSLGYRDFEAF
TRBJ2-7,TRBV29-1,SVAHRDVYEQY
TRBJ1-3,TRBV10-3,AISVVGGGKDTIY
TRBJ2-3,TRBV28,ASSATHRGGTQY
TRBJ1-2,TRBV12-3/TRBV12-4,ASSPREGYGYT
TRBJ1-1,TRBV7-9,ASSTTVAEAF
TRBJ2-1,TRBV5-6,ASIGQGGNEQF
TRBJ2-3,TRBV6-1,ASRAGLAVAPAY
TRBJ2-2,TRBV15,ATSRGGPNTGELF
TRBJ2-5,TRBV27,ASSANRQGAETQY
TRBJ2-7,TRBV25-1,ASRPGSLEQY
TRBJ2-5,TRBV4-2,ASSQDWSGGYQETQY
TRBJ2-1,TRBV6-6,ASSYSFRDRNYNEQF
TRBJ1-1,TRBV5-1,ASSLGVTVNTEAF
TRBJ2-7,TRBV5-5,ASSFGDGFYEQY
TRBJ2-3,TRBV7-2,ASSLSRDTQY
TRBJ1-1,TRBV4-2,ASSQGEQGEAF
TRBJ2-6,TRBV7-9,ASSYQGGSDVLT
TRBJ1-1,TRBV29-1,SGGTERMNTEAF
TRBJ1-1,TRBV7-9,ASSIFLGWTSKGTEAF
TRBJ1-5,TRBV5-1,ASSLGLPGNQPQH
TRBJ1-1,TRBV15,ATSRDRWDTEAF
TRBJ2-1,TRBV7-2,ASSLARTYNEQF
TRBJ2-1,TRBV20-1,SAIDRGLQIAYNEQF
TRBJ2-5,TRBV5-1,ASSAGTSGEETQY
TRBJ2-2,TRBV5-1,ASSLDISGGTGELF
TRBJ1-1,TRBV7-9,ASSPLVGGTEAF
TRBJ2-5,TRBV5-1,ASSFAGIQETQY
TRBJ2-3,TRBV7-2,ASSHNLASAPTTDTQY
TRBJ2-3,TRBV25-1,ASRRDLPDTQY
TRBJ1-5,TRBV6-6,ASSYSTGNQPQH
TRBJ1-1,TRBV5-1,ASSLETGWDTEAF
TRBJ1-1,TRBV7-9,ASSSPGQESF
TRBJ2-5,TRBV20-1,SARVANRETQY
TRBJ2-1,TRBV7-9,ASSLVGAGNNEQF
TRBJ2-1,TRBV14,ASSQRGQGAYNEQF
TRBJ1-1,TRBV12-3/TRBV12-4,ASSSRQGAEAF
TRBJ2-3,TRBV5-1,AVADTQY